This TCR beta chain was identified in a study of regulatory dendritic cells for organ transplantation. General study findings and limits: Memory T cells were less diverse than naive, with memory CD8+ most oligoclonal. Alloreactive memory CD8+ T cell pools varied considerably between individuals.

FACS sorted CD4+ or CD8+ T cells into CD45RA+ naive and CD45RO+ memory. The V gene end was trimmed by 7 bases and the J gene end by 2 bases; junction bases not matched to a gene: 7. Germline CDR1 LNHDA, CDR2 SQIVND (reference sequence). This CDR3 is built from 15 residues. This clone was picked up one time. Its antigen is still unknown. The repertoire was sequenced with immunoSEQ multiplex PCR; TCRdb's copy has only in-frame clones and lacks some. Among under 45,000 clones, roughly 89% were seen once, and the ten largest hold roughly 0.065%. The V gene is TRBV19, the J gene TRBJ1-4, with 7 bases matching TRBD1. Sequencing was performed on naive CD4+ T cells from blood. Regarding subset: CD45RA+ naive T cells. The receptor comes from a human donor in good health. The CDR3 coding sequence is TGTGCCAGTAAAACGGACAGGAGGACTAATGAAAAACTGTTTTTT. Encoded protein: CASKTDRRTNEKLFF.